The 29 T cell receptor beta chains below were found in one sample sequenced in a study of cytomegalovirus exposure and HLA in healthy donors. Repertoires were generated with immunoSEQ multiplex PCR, while TCRdb's copy carries only in-frame clones and drops some. The sample lists 200,000 to 300,000 clones, roughly 91% occurring once. The sequenced sample consisted of PBMCs. These receptors all stem from a woman in her 30s in good health and CMV-seronegative.

This sequence joins TRBV4-1 and TRBJ1-3; D remains ambiguous. This CDR3 contains 15 residues. From germline, CDR1 is MGHRA and CDR2 YSYEKL. Deletions cut 4 bases from V and 2 bases from J, with 12 bases between. Here the CDR3 DNA reads TGCGCCAGCAGCCCCCGGAACGGTGCTGGAAACACCATATATTTT. This sequence encodes CASSPRNGAGNTIYF.

The chain recombines TRBV19 with TRBJ2-7, with D perhaps matching TRBD1 (6 bases). Germline V gene lookup returns CDR1 LNHDA and CDR2 SQIVND (reference sequence). The V end was cut by 6 bases, the J end by 4 bases, with 10 bases between. The CDR3 consists of 12 residues. The CDR3 sequence: CASSNRGYEQYF. CDR3 nucleotides: TGTGCCAGTAGCAATAGGGGGTACGAGCAGTACTTC.

The genes are TRBV15 and TRBJ2-1, with 13 bases matching TRBD2. The CDR3 spans 13 residues. V lost 11 bases, J lost 8 bases, and 6 bases stayed unmatched. Germline values: CDR1 LNHNV, CDR2 YYDKDF (reference sequence). DNA of the CDR3: TGTGCCGCCGGGACTAGCGGGATGGATGAGCAGTTCTTC. This codes for CAAGTSGMDEQFF.

The chain has TRBV19 and TRBJ1-5, with D possibly matching TRBD1 (6 bases). Per the germline V gene, CDR1 is LNHDA and CDR2 is SQIVND (reference sequence). This CDR3 region has 15 residues. Trimming removed 7 bases at V and 3 bases at J, with 16 bases between. The CDR3 sequence: CASTPDSKSNQPQHF. For the CDR3, the DNA is TGTGCCAGTACCCCGGACAGCAAGTCCAATCAGCCCCAGCATTTT.

The gene calls are TRBV6-6 and TRBJ1-3, with 7 bases aligning to TRBD1. Trimming removed 6 bases from V and 0 bases from J; junction bases left unmatched: 5. The CDR3 spans 15 residues. Germline CDR1 and CDR2: MNHNY and SVGAGI (reference sequence). CDR3: CASSKTGSSGNTIYF. Here the CDR3 DNA reads TGTGCCAGCAGCAAGACAGGGAGCTCTGGAAACACCATATATTTT.

This chain connects TRBV7-2 to TRBJ2-7; D is unclear. Germline assignment: CDR1 SGHTA and CDR2 FQGNSA. The CDR3 is made up of 11 amino acids. V lost 5 bases and J 2 bases, leaving 4 bases between the germline ends. The CDR3 DNA reads TGTGCCAGCAGCAAAGCCTACGAGCAGTACTTC. This sequence encodes CASSKAYEQYF.

The chain uses TRBV20-1 and TRBJ2-1; D ambiguous. The ends were cut back, 5 bases at V and 7 bases at J, with 6 bases in the middle. Germline V CDR1 and CDR2: DFQATT, SNEGSKA (reference sequence). There are 10 residues in the CDR3. CDR3 DNA: TGCAGTGCTGGCACGAATGAGCAGTTCTTC. Translation: CSAGTNEQFF.

This clone showed up just once. The chain is built from TRBV7-2 and TRBJ2-7; D is ambiguous. The germline CDR1 and CDR2 sequences are SGHTA and FQGNSA. Trimming stripped 5 bases from V and 5 bases from J, with 7 bases between. The CDR3 extends over 11 amino acids. This CDR3 reads CASSVINEQYF. In DNA, the CDR3 is TGTGCCAGCAGCGTTATTAACGAGCAGTACTTC.

The chain is built from TRBV27 and TRBJ1-5; unclear D gene. V dropped 0 bases and J dropped 9 bases, with 12 bases sitting between them. There are 14 residues in the CDR3. Per germline, CDR1 MNHEY and CDR2 SMNVEV (reference sequence). CDR3 nucleotides: TGTGCCAGCAGTTTATCCGCCAGGAAGGTGCCCCAGCATTTT. Residues: CASSLSARKVPQHF.

The chain carries TRBV9 and TRBJ2-3, with a possible D match to TRBD2 (6 bases). CDR1 and CDR2 from the germline V gene are SGDLS and YYNGEE. This CDR3 has 18 residues. The V and J ends lost 4 bases and 0 bases respectively, with 21 bases between them. DNA for the CDR3: TGTGCCAGCAGCCTACCTTTGGAGGGCCATATTAGCACAGATACGCAGTATTTT. Translation gives CASSLPLEGHISTDTQYF.

V gene TRBV11-2 combines with J gene TRBJ2-7, with 8 nucleotides matching TRBD1. This CDR3 contains 15 residues. From germline, CDR1 is SGHAT and CDR2 FQNNGV. V trimming: 5 bases; J trimming: 3 bases; junction bases outside the gene matches: 9. The CDR3 protein is CASSGPGQDYYEQYF. For the CDR3, the DNA is TGTGCCAGCAGCGGACCGGGACAGGACTACTACGAGCAGTACTTC.

This chain uses TRBV4-3 with TRBJ1-2; D uncertain. Looked up from germline, CDR1 is LGHNA and CDR2 is YSLEER. The CDR3 is 19 residues long. V lost 0 bases and J lost 2, with 22 bases in between. The CDR3 is CASSQDALPATHINYGYTF. The CDR3 DNA reads TGCGCCAGCAGCCAAGATGCCCTGCCAGCCACCCATATCAACTATGGCTACACCTTC.

The rearrangement uses TRBV7-6 and TRBJ2-7; the D gene could be TRBD1 or TRBD2 (5 bases each). CDR1 and CDR2 from the germline V gene are SGHVS and FNYEAQ. The germline V and J ends were trimmed by 1 base and 0 bases, with 10 bases remaining between them. The CDR3 contains 15 residues. CDR3 coding DNA: TGTGCCAGCAGCTTAGGCCCTGGGGGCTCCTACGAGCAGTACTTC. Encoded protein: CASSLGPGGSYEQYF.

The chain couples TRBV5-6 to TRBJ1-2; D might be TRBD1 (5 bases). Germline assignment: CDR1 SGHDT and CDR2 YYEEEE. Trimming removed 5 bases from V and 5 bases from J, with 16 bases in between. The length of the CDR3 is 14 residues. The CDR3 DNA follows: TGTGCCAGCAGGACAGCCCAGACTTTTTATGGCTACACCTTC. Protein sequence: CASRTAQTFYGYTF.

The chain uses TRBV29-1 and TRBJ2-1; 7 bases are a match to TRBD1. The V gene end was trimmed by 5 bases and the J gene end by 2 bases; junction bases not matched to a gene: 6. CDR1 SQVTM and CDR2 ANQGSEA come from the germline V gene. The CDR3 is 14 amino acids. This CDR3 is CSVISGQTYNEQFF. In nucleotides, the CDR3 is TGCAGCGTTATCTCGGGACAGACCTACAATGAGCAGTTCTTC.

The rearrangement links TRBV11-2 to TRBJ1-2, with TRBD1 matching 10 bases. Trimming cost V 1 base and J 8 bases; bases outside gene matches: 4. The germline V gene has CDR1 SGHAT and CDR2 FQNNGV. This CDR3 is 14 amino acids long. The CDR3: CASSLVGTGVGYTF. The CDR3 nucleotides read TGTGCCAGCAGCTTAGTCGGGACAGGGGTGGGCTACACCTTC.

V usage is TRBV19 and J usage is TRBJ1-5; perhaps TRBD1 as D (5 bases). The V end was cut by 2 bases, the J end by 10 bases, with 12 bases between. Germline values: CDR1 LNHDA, CDR2 SQIVND (reference sequence). The CDR3 sequence is 13 residues long. DNA for the CDR3: TGTGCCAGTAGTATACAGGGCTGGGAACCCCAGCATTTT. Protein: CASSIQGWEPQHF.

The J gene is TRBJ1-2, the V gene TRBV5-1; TRBD1 aligns across 9 bases. Germline assignment: CDR1 SGHRS and CDR2 YFSETQ. This CDR3 spans 17 amino acids. The trim removed 4 bases at V and 4 bases at J, leaving 14 bases unmatched. The CDR3 spells CASSPGTGPPLGYGYTF. CDR3 coding DNA: TGCGCCAGCAGCCCAGGGACAGGGCCCCCCCTAGGCTATGGCTACACCTTC.

V gene TRBV7-9 combines with J gene TRBJ2-7; 8 bases map to TRBD1. Looked up from germline, CDR1 is SEHNR and CDR2 is FQNEAQ (reference sequence). With 3 bases clipped from V and 6 bases from J, the junction kept 1 base outside the gene matches. The CDR3 sequence is 12 residues long. The CDR3 reads CASSFTGGEQYF. CDR3 DNA sequence: TGTGCCAGCAGCTTTACAGGGGGCGAGCAGTACTTC. The full variable domain, completed using reference TRBV7-9 and TRBJ2-7, is DTGVSQNPRHKITKRGQNVTFRCDPISEHNRLYWYRQTLGQGPEFLTYFQNEAQLEKSRLLSDRFSAERPKGSFSTLEIQRTEQGDSAMYLCASSFTGGEQYFGPGTRLTVT.

The rearrangement uses TRBV5-8 and TRBJ2-1; TRBD1 is a possible D gene (6 bases). V was cut by 0 bases and J by 8 bases, with 15 bases left in between. CDR3 size: 15 residues. CDR1 SGHTS and CDR2 YDEGEE come from the germline V gene. CDR3 DNA sequence: TGTGCCAGCAGCTTGGCAGCAGGGGATGGCTATGAGCAGTTCTTC. Translating gives CASSLAAGDGYEQFF.

The chain employs TRBV18 and TRBJ1-1; no clear D gene. The CDR3 consists of 15 residues. V was shortened by 1 base and J by 0 bases, with 9 bases between the two germline ends. The germline V gene encodes CDR1 KGHSH and CDR2 LQKENI. The CDR3 DNA sequence: TGTGCCAGCTCACCACTCTCCCAGTTGAACACTGAAGCTTTCTTT. Encoded protein: CASSPLSQLNTEAFF.

The chain couples TRBV27 to TRBJ1-4; no firm D call. This CDR3 has 15 amino acids. CDR1 is MNHEY and CDR2 is SMNVEV in the germline V gene (reference sequence). The ends were cut back, 2 bases at V and 8 bases at J, with 15 bases in the middle. CDR3 nucleotides: TGTGCCAGCAGTTTAATGGCCCCGTCCGCAGAAAAACTGTTTTTT. Its translation is CASSLMAPSAEKLFF.

V and J are TRBV29-1 and TRBJ2-7, with D possibly being TRBD2 (7 bases). V was shortened by 4 bases and J by 0 bases, with 16 bases between the two germline ends. From germline, CDR1 is SQVTM and CDR2 ANQGSEA. CDR3 length: 15 amino acids. The chain's CDR3 is CSVGASGQSSYEQYF. The CDR3 region has the DNA TGCAGCGTTGGGGCTAGCGGACAGAGCTCCTACGAGCAGTACTTC.

V gene TRBV5-1 combines with J gene TRBJ2-1; 10 nucleotides match TRBD2. The CDR3 loop spans 17 amino acids. CDR1 is SGHRS, CDR2 YFSETQ, per germline. V shed 6 bases and J 0 bases; nucleotides not matched to a gene: 9. CDR3 protein: CASTSLAGDLSYNEQFF. The CDR3 bases are TGCGCCAGCACTTCCCTAGCGGGAGACCTCTCCTACAATGAGCAGTTCTTC.

This chain links TRBV28 with TRBJ2-3; 8 positions agree with TRBD1. Germline CDR1 is MDHEN and CDR2 is SYDVKM. The junction had 5 bases not matched to a gene; V was cut back by 1 base and J by 2 bases. This CDR3 has 16 residues. CDR3 nucleotide sequence: TGTGCCAGCAGTTTATTACCAGGGGGCGTCACAGATACGCAGTATTTT. This encodes CASSLLPGGVTDTQYF. Full variable domain (missing parts from reference TRBV28 and TRBJ2-3): DVKVTQSSRYLVKRTGEKVFLECVQDMDHENMFWYRQDPGLGLRLIYFSYDVKMKEKGDIPEGYSVSREKKERFSLILESASTNQTSMYLCASSLLPGGVTDTQYFGPGTRLTVL.

The rearrangement uses TRBV29-1 and TRBJ1-2; 8 bases agree with TRBD1. The V gene's germline CDR1 is SQVTM and CDR2 ANQGSEA. The CDR3 runs 11 residues. The V and J ends lost 7 bases and 14 bases, in that order; junction bases with no gene match: 12. CDR3 amino acids: CSAAGTGVYTF. The DNA of the CDR3 is TGCAGCGCAGCCGGGACAGGTGTTTATACCTTC.

This chain links TRBV19 with TRBJ2-7; maybe TRBD1 (6 bases). The CDR3 sequence is 12 residues long. Trimming pared 8 bases from V and 6 bases from J, leaving 14 bases between. The germline V gene has CDR1 LNHDA and CDR2 SQIVND (reference sequence). The CDR3 sequence is CASSQGSGEQYF. The CDR3, as DNA: TGTGCCAGTTCACAGGGATCGGGCGAGCAGTACTTC.

V gene TRBV27 combines with J gene TRBJ2-5, with 8 bases matching TRBD1. Germline CDR1 reads MNHEY; CDR2 reads SMNVEV (reference sequence). The CDR3 has 15 residues. Unmatched junction bases numbered 11, after V lost 6 bases and J lost 5 bases. The CDR3 DNA sequence: TGTGCCAGCAGACCGAAGACAGGGGAGTCGGAGACCCAGTACTTC. Protein sequence: CASRPKTGESETQYF.

V gene TRBV6-1 combines with J gene TRBJ2-3, with 7 bases that match TRBD2. Germline V gene sequence: CDR1 MNHNS, CDR2 SASEGT. This CDR3 comprises 15 residues. V trimming: 7 bases; J trimming: 2 bases; junction bases outside the gene matches: 9. CDR3 in DNA: TGTGCCAGCAAGGTTACTAGCGCAACCACAGATACGCAGTATTTT. It is translated as CASKVTSATTDTQYF.